This TCR beta chain comes out of a study of chemoradiotherapy in HPV16-positive cancers. The wider study: A couple of HPV16-positive patients' cells yielded candidate HPV-specific clones and common motifs.

With 1 base removed from V and 0 bases from J, the gap between germline ends came to 13 bases. Germline V gene data show CDR1 as MNHNS and CDR2 as SASEGT. This CDR3 region has 17 residues. In regard to this clone: Its antigen is as yet unknown.

Profiled with immunoSEQ multiplex PCR; TCRdb holds only in-frame clones, not every one. The sample lists about 3,000 clones; 75% to 95% were seen once. General study results and limits: HPV-specific T cells were functionally defined from only two HPV16-positive patients. In HPV16-positive patients, HPV-responsive T-cell expansion tracked better recurrence-free survival.

Samples were taken several times over chemoradiotherapy. Specimen: tumor tissue, collected from a patient who underwent chemoradiotherapy. This TCR derives from a human donor with HPV-associated anogenital cancer. J is TRBJ1-5 and V is TRBV6-1, with D unresolved. The CDR3 DNA is TGTGCCAGCAGTGAAGTTTACTCACAGTATAGCAATCAGCCCCAGCATTTT. Translation: CASSEVYSQYSNQPQHF.